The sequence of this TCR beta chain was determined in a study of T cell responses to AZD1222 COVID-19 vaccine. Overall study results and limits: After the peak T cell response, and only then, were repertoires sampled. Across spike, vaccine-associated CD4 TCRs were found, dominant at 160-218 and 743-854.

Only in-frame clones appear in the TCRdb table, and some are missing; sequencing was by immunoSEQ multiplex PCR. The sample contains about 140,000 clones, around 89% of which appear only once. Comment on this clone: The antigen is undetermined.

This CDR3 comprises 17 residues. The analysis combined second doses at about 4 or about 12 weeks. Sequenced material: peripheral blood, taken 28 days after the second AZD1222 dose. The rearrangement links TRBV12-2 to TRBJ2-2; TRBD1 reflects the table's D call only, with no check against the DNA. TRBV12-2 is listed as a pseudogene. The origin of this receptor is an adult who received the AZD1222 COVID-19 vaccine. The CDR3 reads CASRLVDRVGPGGELFF. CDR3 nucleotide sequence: TGTGCAAGTCGCTTAGTAGACAGGGTTGGACCCGGCGGGGAGCTGTTTTTT.